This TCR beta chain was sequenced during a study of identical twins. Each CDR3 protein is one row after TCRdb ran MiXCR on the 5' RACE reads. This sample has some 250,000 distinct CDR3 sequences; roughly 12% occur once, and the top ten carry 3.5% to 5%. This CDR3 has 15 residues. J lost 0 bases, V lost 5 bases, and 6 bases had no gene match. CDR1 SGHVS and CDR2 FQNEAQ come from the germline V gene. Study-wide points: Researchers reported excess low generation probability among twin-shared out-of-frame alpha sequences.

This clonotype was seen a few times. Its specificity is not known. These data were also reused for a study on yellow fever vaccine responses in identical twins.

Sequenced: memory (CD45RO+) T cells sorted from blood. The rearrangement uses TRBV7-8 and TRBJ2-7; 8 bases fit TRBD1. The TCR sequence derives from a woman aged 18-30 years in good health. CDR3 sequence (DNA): TGTGCCAGCAGCCCGCGGGACAGGTACTCCTACGAGCAGTACTTC. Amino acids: CASSPRDRYSYEQYF.